This T cell receptor (beta chain) was sequenced during a study of post-analysis software for immune sequencing data (dated by TCRdb to between 2015 and 2017). Broadly, across the study: Relapsing-remitting, secondary progressive and progressive-relapsing multiple sclerosis were recorded as disease courses, and subtype annotation was lacking for some patients. Patient repertoires were compared against roughly 10 previously published healthy control repertoires from donors aged 6 to 25 years. A subset of samples was prepared in parallel using single-end sample barcoding, then pooled and co-amplified after Illumina adapter ligation. The paper's findings and limits, for the study overall: Multiple sclerosis patients had significantly lower normalized Chao1 diversity than controls, a result that suggests substantial peripheral T-cell clonal expansion. Direct clustering with F measure showed strong co-clustering of samples prepared in the same batch, prompting a batch-effect correction. The control group was slightly older than the multiple sclerosis patient group. Significantly higher frequencies in patients than in controls were found for roughly 5 TRBV segments, including TRBV5-6, TRBV5-1 and TRBV20-1.

This clonotype was found a few times. This clone's antigen is unknown. No much larger clone is present one base from it, and per-base qualities are unavailable. Library creation used PCR. Data came from an Illumina HiSeq 2500. Unique molecular identifiers were incorporated into TCR beta cDNA libraries to reduce PCR and sequencing biases. Per 1 to 10 million input T cells, some 500,000 cDNA molecules were obtained, such that each molecule approximated one T cell. The patient libraries were prepared and sequenced with the same protocol used for the earlier healthy control dataset. Samples belonging to the same batch were prepared together, multiplexed and sequenced on a shared HiSeq lane. From the authors' description of their analysis: Raw barcoded reads were processed with MIGEC, and single-read molecular identifier groups were discarded before consensus assembly and CDR3 extraction. Clonotype tables were post-analysed with VDJtools, normalizing diversity by down-sampling all datasets to the smallest sample size. In repertoire overlap clustering, CDR3 amino acid sequences, but not nucleotide sequences, were matched to correct batch-related cross-sample contamination. TCRdb cleaned the public reads at Q25 with fastp, built clones with MiXCR and kept in-frame beta chains. All rows with the same CDR3 protein become a single entry with the most common DNA and genes. TCRdb's processing, not the study's, gives the V and J calls here. A total of fewer than 850,000 distinct CDR3 sequences appear in this sample, 46% of them only once. The ten largest clones represent approximately 5% of the sample.

To demonstrate the VDJtools post-analysis software, the study profiled TCR beta repertoires from the peripheral blood of about 13 young patients with multiple sclerosis. The patients with multiple sclerosis were children and adolescents between about 6 and 17 years of age. Spanning cysteine to phenylalanine, the CDR3 consists of 14 amino acids. Only the CDR3 DNA is retained, 42 bases long and in frame from the first base. From a lookup of the germline V gene (reference sequence), CDR1 and CDR2 are DFQATT and SNEGSKA. Clipping removes 4 bases from V and 8 bases from J, with 10 as the unmatched junction base count.

This receptor was taken from a girl aged 10-17 years with multiple sclerosis. This chain joins TRBV20-1 to TRBJ2-1, and 8 bases in between align with TRBD2. Sample: blood. The CDR3 region: CSATPAGGGDEQFF. Read as DNA, the sequence is TGCAGTGCTACACCGGCGGGAGGAGGCGATGAGCAGTTCTTC.